The entry below describes one TCR beta chain. Its target antigen remains unknown. The sample holds no much larger clone one base away, and base qualities are not on file. One collaborating source in Seattle enrolled patients during active infection and followed them longitudinally through the course of disease. Whole blood was collected in K2EDTA tubes by collaborating institutions according to the institutions' own protocols. Collaborator samples were shipped for TCRbeta analysis as frozen whole blood, isolated PBMCs, or DNA extracted from either sample type. These data come from a study of blood T cell repertoires in COVID-19 (TCRdb year 2020). As for the study more broadly: Samples covering the acute and convalescent phases of COVID-19 were provided by collaborators in the United States, Italy and Spain. The prospective study material was composed of cDNA or gDNA derived from T cells, B-cell-depleted T cells, or PBMCs. The dataset comprised deeply sampled blood TCRbeta repertoires from subjects exposed to, actively infected with, or recovered from COVID-19. The repertoires were made available in a free public database intended to serve as a resource for research on the immune response to SARS-CoV-2. The samples were drawn from two sources: the first 160 participants of the ongoing ImmuneRACE study, and 1,000 to 1,500 subjects contributed by 6 global collaborators. The sample metadata nearly always contained a de-identified subject ID, COVID-19 status, age in years and sex. Where available, HLA class I and class II types were taken from metadata supplied by the sample provider and were not determined by assay-based typing. General conclusions and limits of the study: The amount of clinical and demographic metadata varied by source and participant and was provided uncurated.

TCRbeta CDR3 regions were amplified from genomic DNA by means of the immunoSEQ Assay, a bias-controlled multiplex PCR. The original methods were these. The number of nucleated cells in each sample was estimated by amplification of reference gene primers within the assay. Sequence reads were collapsed and filtered to measure the absolute abundance of every unique TCRbeta CDR3 rearrangement. For each sample, productive Simpson clonality was calculated as the square root of Simpson's diversity index over productive rearrangements. Not all clones reach the TCRdb copy of this immuneACCESS table, which keeps in-frame sequences only. Checked studies attribute under half of the gap to unresolved V genes and leave the rest unexplained. From that table come the V and J calls and clone size; the DNA was used to work out D and trimming. The sample table shows around 250,000 clones, and approximately 89% are seen once. 10% of the sample goes to the ten largest clones.

The germline V end is reduced by 3 bases and the J end by 7 bases; junction bases left unmatched: 5. As encoded in the germline V gene, CDR1 is SGDLS while CDR2 is YYNGEE. Including cysteine and phenylalanine, the CDR3 has 15 amino acids. This entry keeps only the CDR3 DNA: 45 bases, framed from base 1. The chain employs TRBV9 and TRBJ2-1; 12 bases in the junction line up with TRBD2. The sequenced sample was peripheral blood. The sequence derives from a woman in her seventies with COVID-19, enrolled during active disease. Read as DNA, the sequence is TGTGCCAGCAGCGCGGGACTAGCGGGTAGAAATGAGCAGTTCTTC. Its translation reads: CASSAGLAGRNEQFF.